These 10 T cell receptor beta chains came from one sample sequenced in a study of T cells after yellow fever vaccination. From the 5' RACE reads, TCRdb called clonotypes with MiXCR, one entry per CDR3 protein. The table lists under 600,000 distinct CDR3 sequences, 21% of them singletons. The specimen was PBMCs, collected 21 days after the first yellow fever vaccination. These receptors were obtained from a man younger than 35 who received the YFV17D yellow fever vaccine.

This clonotype showed up just a few times. The V gene is TRBV6-1, the J gene TRBJ1-6; D unresolved. Between the trimmed V and J ends, which lost 7 bases and 8 bases, there was a span of 15 bases. The CDR3 has 14 amino acids. Germline V gives CDR1 MNHNS, CDR2 SASEGT. CDR3 bases: TGTGCCAGCAACCCTCGAGGCAGCTATTCACCCCTCCACTTT. Translating it yields CASNPRGSYSPLHF.

For the CDR3, the DNA is TGCAGTGCTAGCCTCCGGGACACCGGCTATGGCTACACCTTC. Protein sequence: CSASLRDTGYGYTF. The chain couples TRBV20-1 to TRBJ1-2; the D gene is possibly TRBD1 (6 bases). V dropped 3 bases and J dropped 4 bases, with 15 bases sitting between them. The CDR3 runs to 14 residues. Germline lookup yields CDR1 DFQATT and CDR2 SNEGSKA (reference sequence).

The chain couples TRBV28 to TRBJ2-5; 7 bases line up with TRBD1. The germline V gene has CDR1 MDHEN and CDR2 SYDVKM. The CDR3 contains 13 residues. J was trimmed by 2 bases and V by 6 bases; bases with no gene match: 3. For the CDR3, the DNA is TGTGCCAGCAGCAACAGGGGACAAGAGACCCAGTACTTC. Protein sequence: CASSNRGQETQYF. Full variable domain (rest looked up from reference TRBV28 and TRBJ2-5): DVKVTQSSRYLVKRTGEKVFLECVQDMDHENMFWYRQDPGLGLRLIYFSYDVKMKEKGDIPEGYSVSREKKERFSLILESASTNQTSMYLCASSNRGQETQYFGPGTRLLVL.

This clonotype was seen a handful of times. The chain uses TRBV20-1 and TRBJ1-4; TRBD1 might be the D (5 bases). Trimming took off 5 bases at V and 6 bases at J, with 16 bases between the two ends. Germline assignment: CDR1 DFQATT and CDR2 SNEGSKA (reference sequence). The CDR3 loop spans 14 amino acids. For the CDR3, the DNA is TGCAGTGCTTCATGGGGGTCTAATGATGAAAAACTGTTTTTT. Its protein is CSASWGSNDEKLFF.

This sequence joins TRBV7-6 and TRBJ1-5; no definite D call. Trimming took 4 bases from V and 3 from J, leaving 7 bases between them. Germline V gene lookup returns CDR1 SGHVS and CDR2 FNYEAQ. This CDR3 is 13 amino acids long. The CDR3 region has the DNA TGTGCCAGCAGCTCGCGACTCAATCAGCCCCAGCATTTT. Translating gives CASSSRLNQPQHF.

This clonotype has just a few counts. This chain's CDR3 is CSARDRGRYYGYTF. The CDR3 nucleotides read TGCAGTGCTAGAGATCGGGGCCGGTACTATGGCTACACCTTC. V gene TRBV20-1 combines with J gene TRBJ1-2; D possibly corresponds to TRBD1 (5 bases). Per the germline V gene, CDR1 is DFQATT and CDR2 is SNEGSKA (reference sequence). The V and J ends lost 0 bases and 3 bases respectively, with 11 bases between them. The CDR3 consists of 14 residues.

This clonotype was detected only a few times. This chain links TRBV3-1 with TRBJ2-1; D unclear. This CDR3 contains 16 residues. With 2 bases removed from V and 0 bases from J, the gap between germline ends came to 11 bases. Per germline, CDR1 LGHDT and CDR2 YNNKEL (reference sequence). The CDR3 sequence: CASSQPTLSSYNEQFF. The CDR3, as DNA: TGTGCCAGCAGCCAACCAACTCTGAGCTCCTACAATGAGCAGTTCTTC.

The rearrangement joins TRBV9 to TRBJ2-1; 9 nucleotides match TRBD2. The germline V gene encodes CDR1 SGDLS and CDR2 YYNGEE. The CDR3 contains 15 residues. V lost 4 bases, J lost 2 bases, and 4 bases stayed unmatched. The CDR3 nucleotides are TGTGCCAGCAGCCAAGCGGGGGGCCCCTACAATGAGCAGTTCTTC. Translating gives CASSQAGGPYNEQFF. The full variable domain, in which reference TRBV9 and TRBJ2-1 provide the parts outside the CDR3, is DSGVTQTPKHLITATGQRVTLRCSPRSGDLSVYWYQQSLDQGLQFLIQYYNGEERAKGNILERFSAQQFPDLHSELNLSSLELGDSALYFCASSQAGGPYNEQFFGPGTRLTVL.

The chain is built from TRBV28 and TRBJ2-1; D is ambiguous. From germline, CDR1 is MDHEN and CDR2 SYDVKM. This CDR3 has 13 residues. Trimming took off 4 bases at V and 14 bases at J, with 18 bases between the two ends. CDR3: CASSSPGRPPKFF. CDR3 nucleotides: TGTGCCAGCAGTTCACCTGGAAGACCTCCGAAGTTCTTC. Using reference TRBV28 and TRBJ2-1 for the parts outside the CDR3, the full variable domain is DVKVTQSSRYLVKRTGEKVFLECVQDMDHENMFWYRQDPGLGLRLIYFSYDVKMKEKGDIPEGYSVSREKKERFSLILESASTNQTSMYLCASSSPGRPPKFFGPGTRLTVL.

This clonotype has only a few counts. V usage is TRBV5-1 and J usage is TRBJ2-3, with TRBD1 matching 7 bases. CDR1 SGHRS and CDR2 YFSETQ come from the germline V gene. After removal of 4 bases from V and 3 bases from J, the junction contained 17 bases not matched to a gene. The CDR3 is 18 amino acids. The CDR3 nucleotides read TGCGCCAGCAGCCCAACCGATTCAGACAGGGAAGAAACAGATACGCAGTATTTT. Translation gives CASSPTDSDREETDTQYF. The whole variable domain, remainder taken from reference TRBV5-1 and TRBJ2-3, is KAGVTQTPRYLIKTRGQQVTLSCSPISGHRSVSWYQQTPGQGLQFLFEYFSETQRNKGNFPGRFSGRQFSNSRSEMNVSTLELGDSALYLCASSPTDSDREETDTQYFGPGTRLTVL.